Below are 17 T cell receptor beta chains sequenced from a single sample in a study of early T cells in non-severe SARS-CoV-2 infection (dated by TCRdb to the early 2020s). The library was produced with 5' RACE. Sequenced using a NextSeq 500. TCRdb passed the public sequencing reads through fastp at Q25 and MiXCR, retaining productive beta sequences. One record per CDR3 amino acid sequence lists the most common genes and DNA. The sample includes about 55,000 distinct CDR3 sequences, with approximately 12% observed a single time. More than 1.1% of the sample comes from the top ten. Sequences were obtained from whole blood. The receptor set was obtained from an adult who was a healthcare worker with PCR-confirmed SARS-CoV-2 infection or an uninfected control (not recorded which).

This clonotype was observed a few times. This chain links TRBV7-2 with TRBJ2-7; 11 nucleotides align to TRBD2. In germline, CDR1 is SGHTA, CDR2 FQGNSA. With 3 bases clipped from V and 6 bases from J, the junction kept 7 bases outside the gene matches. The CDR3 is made up of 15 amino acids. The CDR3 DNA is TGTGCCAGCAGCTTTGTAGCGGGGGGGCCCTCCGAGCAGTACTTC. Translating gives CASSFVAGGPSEQYF.

In its sample, this clonotype was seen a few times. The chain carries TRBV6-1 and TRBJ2-7, with a possible D match to TRBD1 (5 bases). This CDR3 has 15 residues. The germline CDR1 and CDR2 sequences are MNHNS and SASEGT. V lost 1 base to trimming and J lost 2 bases, with 12 bases between them. The CDR3: CASSEGEDITYEQYF. The DNA of the CDR3 is TGTGCCAGCAGTGAAGGCGAGGACATCACCTACGAGCAGTACTTC.

V usage is TRBV6-2 or TRBV6-3 and J usage is TRBJ2-7, with 8 bases identical to TRBD1. Germline-derived CDR1 and CDR2 are MNHEY and SVGEGT. V was pared by 6 bases and J by 5 bases, with 3 bases of the junction left unmatched. The CDR3 runs 12 residues. Here the CDR3 DNA reads TGTGCCAGCAGGCAGGGGGCCAACGAGCAGTACTTC. It is translated as CASRQGANEQYF.

The rearrangement links TRBV7-2 to TRBJ1-1; maybe TRBD1 (5 bases). CDR1 and CDR2 from the germline V gene are SGHTA and FQGNSA. The CDR3 covers 15 residues. V lost 1 base to trimming and J lost 4 bases, with 13 bases between them. The CDR3 region has the DNA TGTGCCAGCAGCTTAGGTCAGGGCTTGGCCACTGAAGCTTTCTTT. Its protein is CASSLGQGLATEAFF.

There are many counts of this clonotype. The chain is built from TRBV2 and TRBJ2-1, with D unresolved. The CDR3 extends over 10 amino acids. Trimming removed 8 bases from V and 10 bases from J, with 9 bases in between. CDR1 is SNHLY, CDR2 FYNNEI, per germline. The CDR3 here is CASAVHEQFF. The CDR3 DNA is TGTGCCAGCGCGGTACACGAGCAGTTCTTC.

This clonotype has at least ten counts. The chain combines TRBV19 with TRBJ2-3; D tentatively reads TRBD1 or TRBD2 (5 bases each). The CDR3 sequence is 13 residues long. CDR1 is LNHDA and CDR2 is SQIVND in the germline V gene (reference sequence). V lost 1 base to trimming and J lost 14 bases, with 16 bases between them. CDR3 region: CASSIADGAMRYF. The CDR3 DNA reads TGTGCCAGTAGTATAGCGGACGGGGCGATGCGGTATTTT.

The chain carries TRBV3-1 and TRBJ1-2; TRBD1 matches 10 bases. The CDR3 is 14 amino acids. In germline, CDR1 is LGHDT, CDR2 YNNKEL (reference sequence). V gave up 0 bases and J gave up 6 bases; unmatched junction bases: 1. Here the CDR3 reads CASSQEGQGNGYTF. CDR3 sequence (DNA): TGTGCCAGCAGCCAAGAGGGACAGGGGAATGGCTACACCTTC.

This clonotype was counted at least ten times. The rearrangement uses TRBV2 and TRBJ2-3, with D perhaps matching TRBD2 (6 bases). The CDR3 extends over 13 amino acids. CDR1 is SNHLY, CDR2 FYNNEI, per germline. Trimming shortened V by 8 bases and J by 2 bases, and 11 bases separated the two germline ends. CDR3 DNA sequence: TGTGCCAGCGAGGCGGGGCACACAGATACGCAGTATTTT. Translation: CASEAGHTDTQYF.

This clonotype was recorded a few times. V is TRBV2 and J is TRBJ2-3, with D maybe TRBD1 (5 bases). V was cut by 4 bases and J by 5 bases, with 13 bases left in between. Germline CDR1 reads SNHLY; CDR2 reads FYNNEI. This CDR3 contains 14 residues. Here the CDR3 DNA reads TGTGCCAGCAGTGTATTGCAGGGCCGAGATACGCAGTATTTT. This gives the protein CASSVLQGRDTQYF.

This clonotype was recorded at least ten times. V gene TRBV24-1 combines with J gene TRBJ2-1; D may be TRBD1 or TRBD2 (6 bases each). The CDR3 sequence is 16 residues long. Trimming pared 4 bases from V and 0 bases from J, leaving 12 bases between. Germline loops: CDR1 KGHDR, CDR2 SFDVKD. The CDR3 loop is CATSEPGANSYNEQFF. The CDR3 coding sequence is TGTGCCACCAGTGAACCGGGGGCCAACTCCTACAATGAGCAGTTCTTC.

This clonotype was detected ten times or more. The rearrangement links TRBV12-3 or TRBV12-4 to TRBJ1-4, with a possible D match to TRBD1 (5 bases). There are 13 residues in the CDR3. V was pared by 6 bases and J by 8 bases, with 13 bases between. This CDR3 is CASRRPQGEKLFF. For the CDR3, the DNA is TGTGCCAGCAGACGCCCCCAGGGAGAAAAACTGTTTTTT.

This clonotype was observed many times. The chain employs TRBV6-6 and TRBJ2-7; possible D gene TRBD1, 5 bases. CDR1 is MNHNY, CDR2 SVGAGI, per germline (reference sequence). This CDR3 is built from 14 residues. Trimming left V 7 bases short and J 2 bases short, with 15 bases between. CDR3 amino acids: CASTRTTVTYEQYF. For the CDR3, the DNA is TGTGCCAGCACCCGAACGACAGTTACCTACGAGCAGTACTTC.

This clonotype was seen repeatedly, ten times or more. The chain recombines TRBV7-3 with TRBJ2-5; D uncertain. The germline CDR1 and CDR2 sequences are SGHTA and FQGTGA. V was pared by 3 bases and J by 1 base, with 6 bases between. There are 13 residues in the CDR3. The CDR3 DNA follows: TGTGCCAGCAGCTTCCAGATCCAAGAGACCCAGTACTTC. It codes for CASSFQIQETQYF.

Concerning this clonotype itself: A much bigger clone sits one base away, suggesting this may be a read error. The genes are TRBV9 and TRBJ1-1; the D is unclear. The CDR3 is 16 residues long. In germline, CDR1 is SGDLS, CDR2 YYNGEE. The CDR3: CAISVASEHLNTEAFF. The CDR3 DNA reads as TGTGCCATCAGCGTAGCGTCAGAACATCTGAACACTGAAGCTTTCTTT.

At least ten counts were recorded for this clonotype. The chain employs TRBV20-1 and TRBJ1-2; TRBD1 might be the D (6 bases). Per germline, CDR1 DFQATT and CDR2 SNEGSKA (reference sequence). This CDR3 spans 14 amino acids. V lost 6 bases to trimming and J lost 0 bases, with 14 bases between them. The DNA of the CDR3 is TGCAGTGCGGAACAGGGATTAGCTAACTATGGCTACACCTTC. It specifies CSAEQGLANYGYTF.

V usage is TRBV3-1 and J usage is TRBJ2-1, with 7 bases fitting TRBD2. The junction had 7 bases not matched to a gene; V was cut back by 4 bases and J by 10 bases. This CDR3 is 13 amino acids long. Germline V gene data show CDR1 as LGHDT and CDR2 as YNNKEL (reference sequence). CDR3 amino acids: CASSRGGKAEQFF. The CDR3 DNA follows: TGTGCCAGCAGCCGGGGGGGTAAGGCCGAGCAGTTCTTC.

The V gene is TRBV5-1, the J gene TRBJ1-5; D not certain. In germline, CDR1 is SGHRS, CDR2 YFSETQ. Trimming took 0 bases from V and 6 from J, leaving 7 bases between them. The CDR3 covers 13 residues. This chain's CDR3 is CASSLGTGQPQHF. The CDR3 DNA follows: TGCGCCAGCAGCTTGGGGACGGGTCAGCCCCAGCATTTT. Variable domain in full (rest from reference TRBV5-1 and TRBJ1-5): KAGVTQTPRYLIKTRGQQVTLSCSPISGHRSVSWYQQTPGQGLQFLFEYFSETQRNKGNFPGRFSGRQFSNSRSEMNVSTLELGDSALYLCASSLGTGQPQHFGDGTRLSIL.